What follows is one T cell receptor (beta chain) and its context. It lacks a known antigen. Base qualities are not at hand, and no much larger clone is one base apart. TCRbeta CDR3 regions were amplified from genomic DNA using the immunoSEQ Assay, a bias-controlled multiplex PCR. The paper's data handling went like this. The number of nucleated cells in each sample was estimated from the amplification of reference gene primers within the assay. To quantify the absolute abundance of each unique TCRbeta CDR3 rearrangement, sequence reads were collapsed and filtered. For each sample, productive Simpson clonality was calculated as the square root of Simpson's diversity index across productive rearrangements. This is the immuneACCESS table as TCRdb keeps it, with only in-frame sequences that have V and J called. A part of the clones is gone; compared with another copy, unresolved V genes explain less than half, and the rest is unexplained. Clone size and V and J calls were adopted from that table, with D and trimming inferred from the DNA. A total of about 240,000 clones appear in this sample, about 83% of them only once. More than 5% of the sample is held by the ten biggest clonotypes.

Each collaborating institution followed its own protocols to collect whole blood in K2EDTA tubes. For TCRbeta analysis, collaborator samples were shipped as frozen whole blood, as isolated PBMCs, or as DNA extracted from either sample type. The sample originates from a study of blood T cell repertoires in COVID-19 (dated by TCRdb to the early 2020s). Regarding the research as a whole: Collaborator samples came from the United States, Italy and Spain and covered acute and convalescent phases of COVID-19. The prospective study material was composed of cDNA or gDNA derived from T cells, B-cell-depleted T cells, or PBMCs. Subjects who had been exposed to COVID-19, were actively infected with it, or had recovered from it provided the deeply sampled blood TCRbeta repertoires that made up the dataset. A freely available public database, intended as a resource for researchers studying the immune response to SARS-CoV-2, is where the repertoires were released. Samples came from the ongoing ImmuneRACE study (first 160 participants) plus 1,254 subjects from 6 global collaborators. The sample metadata nearly always contained a de-identified subject ID, COVID-19 status, age in years and sex. HLA class I and class II types, where available, came from metadata supplied by the sample provider rather than from assay-based typing.

V is pared back by 0 bases and J by 5 bases, with 8 bases lying between the germline termini. The CDR3 runs 13 amino acids, cysteine and phenylalanine included. This entry keeps only the CDR3 DNA: 39 bases, framed from base 1. CDR1 and CDR2 (MGHDK, SYGVNS) derive from the germline V gene. The full study reports these points: How much clinical and demographic metadata was included differed by source and by participant, and the metadata was provided uncurated.

The sequence came from a human donor in a cohort sampled during active COVID-19. Sample: peripheral blood. The sequence joins TRBV25-1 to TRBJ2-7; the D gene remains uncertain. The nucleotide sequence reads as follows: TGTGCCAGCAGTGAATATAACACCGACGAGCAGTACTTC. Translated, it reads CASSEYNTDEQYF.